This T cell receptor beta chain emerged from a study of response to subunit inactivated influenza vaccine. Each CDR3 protein gets one entry after TCRdb re-called the RT-PCR reads with MiXCR. The data contain 550,000 to 600,000 distinct CDR3 sequences, around 11% of them seen just once; the ten biggest clones take up about a tenth. Whole-study results and caveats: New T cells are recruited in small numbers by each seasonal influenza vaccination, according to the authors' suggestion.

As regards this clonotype: The target antigen is unknown.

Germline loops: CDR1 KGHSH, CDR2 LQKENI. Trimming took 2 bases from V and 1 from J, leaving 12 bases between them. The CDR3 is 15 amino acids. The TCR was taken from a man between 50 and 59 years old who received an inactivated influenza vaccine. The chain links TRBV18 to TRBJ2-7; D is unresolved. The sequenced sample was PBMCs from blood, obtained on the day of vaccination. CDR3 sequence: CASSPLTRNSYEQYF. The CDR3 nucleotides are TGTGCCAGCTCACCATTGACGAGGAATTCCTACGAGCAGTACTTC.